This T cell receptor beta chain was obtained from a study of beta chain features in type 1 diabetes (dated by TCRdb to between 2018 and 2020). Background for the entire study: Mean age, gender distribution, total cell number and subset yield were not different between patients and healthy donors. A total of around 110,000,000 sorted cells were examined across all samples, and RNA yield correlated strongly with the number of cells per subset. The study compared TCRB repertoires of sorted circulating CD4+ T cell subsets between recently diagnosed type 1 diabetes patients and matched healthy donors. Regulatory and stem cell-like memory subsets were obtained from only 8 patients and roughly eight healthy donors, while naive and central memory subsets were obtained from all 30 or so donors. The investigation overall reported the following: Naive, central memory and regulatory TCRB repertoires appeared to be more alike among patients than among healthy donors. Patients with type 1 diabetes made fewer insertions and deleted more nucleotides at VDJ recombination sites, implying thymic rearrangement abnormalities. Because small numbers of individuals were included in the HLA sub-analyses, any influence of HLA type on TCRB rearrangement was left unresolved. In all four CD4+ subsets, TCRB CDR3 length was moderately but significantly shorter in type 1 diabetes patients. Because cDNA was sequenced instead of genomic DNA, activated cells with high expression could be over-represented, although the groups did not differ in activation or CD3 levels. Shorter templates might have been favored by PCR, but patient and control samples were amplified and corrected together, so both groups would have been affected equally by any skew.

All of the isolated RNA was reverse transcribed with the High Capacity cDNA Reverse Transcription Kit, so expressed TCRB transcripts were sequenced. Deep immunoSEQ sequencing was applied to naive, central memory and regulatory T cell samples, giving an average of approximately 4 million total reads per sample. After sorted cells were lysed in RLT buffer, RNA was extracted with DNase-treated RNeasy Micro or Mini kits, with the choice depending on cell number. Each cell subset was processed separately to prevent cross-contamination, with patient and healthy donor samples processed together. The immunoSEQ multiplex PCR was used to amplify TCRB sequences from cDNA, yielding 87-bp fragments that span the CDR3 region. Sequencing of the amplicons was performed on the Illumina HiSeq platform. Per the source publication's procedure: PCR bias was computationally corrected using synthetic template baselines, reads within Hamming distance 2 were collapsed, and singletons that could not be merged were discarded. Reads were aligned against IMGT so that V, D and J genes, CDR3 length and insertions or deletions at six rearrangement sites could be assigned. Within each subset, clonotype counts were normalized to sorted cell number, and only after that were true diversity and Gini coefficients computed with the tcR R package. The overlap coefficient, calculated on TCRB nucleotide sequences, was used to quantify repertoire sharing. Out-of-frame TCRB sequences from naive cells were analyzed to stand in for the pre-selection repertoire. The table was pulled from immuneACCESS by TCRdb, which kept in-frame rearrangements only. Such tables lose some clones; where checked, under half of the loss comes from unresolved V genes, and the rest has no known cause. V, J and clone size are taken as reported in that table, and D and trimming were inferred from the DNA itself. For this sample there are about 640,000 clones; 9.5% to 15% appear just once. Together, the top ten hold more than 0.095% of the sample.

A single peripheral blood draw of about 116 mL on average was collected from each donor into heparinised tubes. Naive, central memory, regulatory and stem cell-like memory CD4+ T cells were sorted on a BD FACSAria II using a panel including CD45RO, CCR7, CD25, CD127, CD95 and CD27. Every sorted population had a purity above 95%. PBMCs were isolated right away by Lymphoprep density gradient centrifugation and were stained directly, without culture. To minimize batch effects, samples were stained and sorted in pairs, one healthy donor with one patient per experiment. From the germline V gene (reference sequence), CDR1 is DFQATT and CDR2 is SNEGSKA. From the cysteine up to the phenylalanine, the CDR3 has a length of 10 residues. Of the read, only the CDR3 DNA is kept; its 30 bases are in frame from base 1. V gives up 5 bases and J gives up 7 bases, and the segment between their germline ends measures 7 bases.

This clone was counted between two and nine times. Its cognate antigen has yet to be identified. No much larger clone exists at a distance of one base, and base qualities are not known. This clonotype originated in a man aged 30 to 39 with type 1 diabetes. The sequenced material came from naive CD4+ T cells from blood. In light of the paper, this sample's cell subset or site label describes: true naive CD4+ T cells. The chain is assembled from TRBV20-1 and TRBJ2-3; a weak D assignment points to TRBD1 (6 bases agree). The nucleotide sequence reads as follows: TGCAGTGCTGGACAGTATACGCAGTATTTT. This sequence encodes CSAGQYTQYF.